The 15 T cell receptor beta chains below come from one sample, sequenced in a study of blood T cell repertoires in COVID-19. This table comes from immunoSEQ multiplex PCR, and its TCRdb copy is limited to in-frame clones, with some not included. The table has about 240,000 clones, around 90% seen once. Sequenced sample: peripheral blood. Every receptor here comes from a woman aged 70-85 years with active or convalescent COVID-19.

This sequence joins TRBV24-1 and TRBJ1-2; no reliable D call. The CDR3 contains 12 residues. Germline V gives CDR1 KGHDR, CDR2 SFDVKD. Trimming pared 9 bases from V and 5 bases from J, leaving 12 bases between. This CDR3 is CATSQFEYGYTF. The CDR3 DNA reads as TGTGCCACCTCTCAGTTCGAATATGGCTACACCTTC.

This clone was recorded once. This sample includes further DNA sequences coding for the same CDR3. The V and J genes are TRBV24-1 and TRBJ1-1, with D uncertain. The V end was cut by 7 bases, the J end by 2 bases, with 7 bases between. CDR3 length: 12 amino acids. Germline loops: CDR1 KGHDR, CDR2 SFDVKD. The CDR3 here is CATSRGNTEAFF. For the CDR3, the DNA is TGTGCCACCAGCCGGGGTAACACTGAAGCTTTCTTT.

CDR3 bases: TGTGCCAGCAGCCGAGGGGGTATAGATGTAGGCTACACCTTC. Protein product: CASSRGGIDVGYTF. The chain carries TRBV6-5 and TRBJ1-2; maybe TRBD1 (6 bases). There are 14 residues in the CDR3. CDR1 is MNHEY and CDR2 is SVGAGI in the germline V gene. The V end lost 6 bases, the J end lost 8 bases, and 19 bases lay between the germline ends.

The chain carries TRBV19 and TRBJ1-5, with 9 bases aligning to TRBD1. Unmatched junction bases numbered 5, after V lost 8 bases and J lost 6 bases. CDR3 length: 13 residues. The V gene's germline CDR1 is LNHDA and CDR2 SQIVND (reference sequence). The CDR3 here is CASWDRDSQPQHF. The CDR3 DNA reads as TGTGCCAGTTGGGACAGGGATAGTCAGCCCCAGCATTTT.

The chain employs TRBV7-8 and TRBJ1-5, with D tentatively TRBD1 (5 bases). The V gene lost 1 base and the J gene lost 7 bases, with 11 bases spanning the gap. The CDR3 contains 14 residues. The V gene's germline CDR1 is SGHVS and CDR2 FQNEAQ. The CDR3 nucleotides read TGTGCCAGCAGCTTAGACAGGCTTGGGCAGCCCCAGCATTTT. It encodes CASSLDRLGQPQHF.

The genes are TRBV21-1 and TRBJ1-2. TRBV21-1 is assigned pseudogene status. CDR3 length: 16 residues. The CDR3 protein is CASSKSPRRANYGYTF. In DNA, the CDR3 is TGTGCCAGCAGCAAATCACCGAGGAGAGCTAACTATGGCTACACCTTC.

V and J are TRBV6-1 and TRBJ1-5; no clear D. The CDR3 runs 13 residues. In germline, CDR1 is MNHNS, CDR2 SASEGT. V was cut by 1 base and J by 5 bases, with 6 bases left in between. The chain's CDR3 is CASSEEEDQPQHF. DNA of the CDR3: TGTGCCAGCAGTGAAGAAGAGGATCAGCCCCAGCATTTT.

This clone was seen many times. The gene calls are TRBV20-1 and TRBJ1-2; D is ambiguous. V lost 3 bases and J 5 bases, leaving 16 bases between the germline ends. The CDR3 contains 14 residues. Germline V gives CDR1 DFQATT, CDR2 SNEGSKA (reference sequence). Here the CDR3 DNA reads TGCAGTGCTAGTAATGAGGACTTGGGTTATGGCTACACCTTC. This encodes CSASNEDLGYGYTF.

This clone was counted only a few times. This sequence joins TRBV2 and TRBJ1-1; D uncertain. With 4 bases removed from V and 7 bases from J, the gap between germline ends came to 7 bases. This CDR3 comprises 11 residues. The germline CDR1 and CDR2 sequences are SNHLY and FYNNEI. CDR3 sequence: CASSARIEAFF. The CDR3 region has the DNA TGTGCCAGCAGTGCCAGGATTGAAGCTTTCTTT.

The chain couples TRBV4-3 to TRBJ1-1; D call uncertain. Germline V CDR1 and CDR2: LGHNA, YSLEER. The CDR3 has 16 residues. The V and J ends lost 11 bases and 4 bases respectively, with 26 bases between them. CDR3 bases: TGCGCCTCCGCCGCGGGGTATTCCATCTTAGCCACTGAAGCTTTCTTT. It encodes CASAAGYSILATEAFF.

This chain uses TRBV6-2 or TRBV6-3 with TRBJ2-1; 7 bases match TRBD1. Germline lookup yields CDR1 MNHEY and CDR2 SVGEGT. CDR3 length: 11 amino acids. The V segment lost 5 bases and the J segment 10 bases; nucleotides outside the gene matches: 2. This chain's CDR3 is CASSTGEEQFF. CDR3 DNA sequence: TGTGCCAGCAGTACAGGGGAGGAGCAGTTCTTC.

This chain connects TRBV5-6 to TRBJ1-4; TRBD1 matches 8 bases. V dropped 4 bases and J dropped 5; count of bases not matched to a gene: 7. CDR1 is SGHDT and CDR2 is YYEEEE in the germline V gene. This CDR3 comprises 15 residues. The chain's CDR3 is CASSPQQGGNEKLFF. CDR3 bases: TGTGCCAGCAGCCCACAACAGGGGGGAAATGAAAAACTGTTTTTT.

This clone came up a few times. The chain carries TRBV27 and TRBJ1-6, with a weak D call TRBD1 (6 bases). The V gene's germline CDR1 is MNHEY and CDR2 SMNVEV (reference sequence). V was cut by 7 bases and J by 11 bases, with 21 bases left in between. There are 15 residues in the CDR3. For the CDR3, the DNA is TGTGCCAGCACCCCCTTACAGGGAAGTGTTGCACCCCTCCACTTT. It is translated as CASTPLQGSVAPLHF.

The chain uses TRBV21-1 and TRBJ1-5; the table names TRBD1, a call not compared with the DNA. TRBV21-1 is listed as a pseudogene. This CDR3 spans 19 amino acids. The CDR3 region has the DNA TGTGCCAGCAGCAACCTTACTAACTTAGACAGGGTAAGGAATCAGCCCCAGCATTTT. Translated: CASSNLTNLDRVRNQPQHF.

The genes are TRBV19 and TRBJ2-1; TRBD1 agrees at 9 bases. Trimming cost V 11 bases and J 7 bases; bases outside gene matches: 9. The CDR3 consists of 13 residues. Germline assignment: CDR1 LNHDA and CDR2 SQIVND (reference sequence). CDR3 DNA sequence: TGTGCCTCCGGAGCGGGACAGGGTAATGAGCAGTTCTTC. It is translated as CASGAGQGNEQFF.